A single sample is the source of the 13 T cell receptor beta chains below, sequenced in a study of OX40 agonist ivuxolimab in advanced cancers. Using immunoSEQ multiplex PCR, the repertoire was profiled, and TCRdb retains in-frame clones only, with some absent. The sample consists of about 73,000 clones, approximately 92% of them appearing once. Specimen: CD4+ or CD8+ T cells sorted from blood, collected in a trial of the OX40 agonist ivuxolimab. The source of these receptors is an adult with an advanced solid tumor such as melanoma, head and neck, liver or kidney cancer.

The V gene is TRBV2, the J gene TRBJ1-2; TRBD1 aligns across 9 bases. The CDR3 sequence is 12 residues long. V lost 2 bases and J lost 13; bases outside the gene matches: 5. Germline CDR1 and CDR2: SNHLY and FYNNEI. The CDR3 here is CASSEWDRECTF. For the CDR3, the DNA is TGTGCCAGCAGTGAATGGGACAGGGAGTGCACCTTC.

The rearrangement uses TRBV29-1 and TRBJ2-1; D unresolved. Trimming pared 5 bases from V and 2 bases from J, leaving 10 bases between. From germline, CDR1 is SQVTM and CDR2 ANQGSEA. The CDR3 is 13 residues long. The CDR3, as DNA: TGCAGCGTTCCCAGTTTCACCTACAATGAGCAGTTCTTC. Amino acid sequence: CSVPSFTYNEQFF.

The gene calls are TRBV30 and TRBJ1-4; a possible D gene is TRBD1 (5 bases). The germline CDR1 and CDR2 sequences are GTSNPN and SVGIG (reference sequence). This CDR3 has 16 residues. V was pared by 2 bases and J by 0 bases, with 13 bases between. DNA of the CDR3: TGTGCCTGGAGTTCCATGGGGGGTGCAACTAATGAAAAACTGTTTTTT. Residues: CAWSSMGGATNEKLFF.

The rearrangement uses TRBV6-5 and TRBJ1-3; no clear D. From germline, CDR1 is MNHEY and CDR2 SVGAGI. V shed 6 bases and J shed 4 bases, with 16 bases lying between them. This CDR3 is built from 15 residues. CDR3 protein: CASRISPNQGNTIYF. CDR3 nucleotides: TGTGCCAGCAGGATCTCCCCGAACCAAGGAAACACCATATATTTT.

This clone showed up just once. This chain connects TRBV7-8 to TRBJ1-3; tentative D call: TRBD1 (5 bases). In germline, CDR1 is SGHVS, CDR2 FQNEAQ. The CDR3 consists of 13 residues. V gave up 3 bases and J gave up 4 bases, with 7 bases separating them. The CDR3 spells CASSFGDGNTIYF. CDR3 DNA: TGTGCCAGCAGCTTCGGGGACGGAAACACCATATATTTT.

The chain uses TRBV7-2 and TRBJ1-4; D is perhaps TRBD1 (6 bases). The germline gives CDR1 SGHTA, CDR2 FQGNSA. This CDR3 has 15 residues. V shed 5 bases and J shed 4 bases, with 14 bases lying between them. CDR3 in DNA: TGTGCCAGCAGCAGGGATAGGGGGTTTAATGAAAAACTGTTTTTT. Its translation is CASSRDRGFNEKLFF.

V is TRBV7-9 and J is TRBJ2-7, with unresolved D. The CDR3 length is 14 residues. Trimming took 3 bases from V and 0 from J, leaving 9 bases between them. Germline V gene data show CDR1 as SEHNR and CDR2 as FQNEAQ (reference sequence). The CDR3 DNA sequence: TGTGCCAGCAGCTTGTTGGCAGACTCCTACGAGCAGTACTTC. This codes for CASSLLADSYEQYF.

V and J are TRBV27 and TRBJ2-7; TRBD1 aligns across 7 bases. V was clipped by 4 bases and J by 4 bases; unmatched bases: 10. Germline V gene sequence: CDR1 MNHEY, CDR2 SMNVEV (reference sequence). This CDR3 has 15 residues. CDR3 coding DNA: TGTGCCAGCAGTTCCGGACAGGATGGCCTGTACGAGCAGTACTTC. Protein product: CASSSGQDGLYEQYF.

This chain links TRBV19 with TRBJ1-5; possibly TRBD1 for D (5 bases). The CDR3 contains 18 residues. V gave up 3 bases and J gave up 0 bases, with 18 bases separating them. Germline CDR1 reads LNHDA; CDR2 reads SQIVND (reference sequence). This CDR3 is CASSILRDLLGSNQPQHF. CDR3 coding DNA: TGTGCCAGTAGTATCCTCAGGGATCTCTTGGGTAGCAATCAGCCCCAGCATTTT. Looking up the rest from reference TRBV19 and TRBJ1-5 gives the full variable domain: DGGITQSPKYLFRKEGQNVTLSCEQNLNHDAMYWYRQDPGQGLRLIYYSQIVNDFQKGDIAEGYSVSREKKESFPLTVTSAQKNPTAFYLCASSILRDLLGSNQPQHFGDGTRLSIL.

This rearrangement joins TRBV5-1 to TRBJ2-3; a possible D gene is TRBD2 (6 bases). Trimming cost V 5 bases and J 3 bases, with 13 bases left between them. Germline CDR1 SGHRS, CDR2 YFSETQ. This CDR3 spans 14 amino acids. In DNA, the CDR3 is TGCGCCAGCAGTGTAACAGGAGGGACAGATACGCAGTATTTT. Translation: CASSVTGGTDTQYF.

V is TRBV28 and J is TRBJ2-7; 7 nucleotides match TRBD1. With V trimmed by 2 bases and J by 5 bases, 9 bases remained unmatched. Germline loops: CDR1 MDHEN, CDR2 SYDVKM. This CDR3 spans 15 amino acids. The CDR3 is CASSLPSQGNHEQYF. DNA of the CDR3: TGTGCCAGCAGTTTACCCTCACAGGGGAACCACGAGCAGTACTTC.

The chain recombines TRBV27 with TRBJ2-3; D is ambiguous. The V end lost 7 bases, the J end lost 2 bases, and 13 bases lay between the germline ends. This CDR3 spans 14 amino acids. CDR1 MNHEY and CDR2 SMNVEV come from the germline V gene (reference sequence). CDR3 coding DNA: TGTGCCAGCAAGTGGGGTACCAACACAGATACGCAGTATTTT. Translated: CASKWGTNTDTQYF.

CDR3 residues: CASSFGGALNNEQFF. The CDR3, as DNA: TGCGCCAGCAGCTTCGGCGGGGCCCTTAACAATGAGCAGTTCTTC. V usage is TRBV5-1 and J usage is TRBJ2-1; perhaps TRBD2 as D (6 bases). V was shortened by 2 bases and J by 5 bases, with 14 bases between the two germline ends. This CDR3 is built from 15 residues. Germline V gives CDR1 SGHRS, CDR2 YFSETQ.